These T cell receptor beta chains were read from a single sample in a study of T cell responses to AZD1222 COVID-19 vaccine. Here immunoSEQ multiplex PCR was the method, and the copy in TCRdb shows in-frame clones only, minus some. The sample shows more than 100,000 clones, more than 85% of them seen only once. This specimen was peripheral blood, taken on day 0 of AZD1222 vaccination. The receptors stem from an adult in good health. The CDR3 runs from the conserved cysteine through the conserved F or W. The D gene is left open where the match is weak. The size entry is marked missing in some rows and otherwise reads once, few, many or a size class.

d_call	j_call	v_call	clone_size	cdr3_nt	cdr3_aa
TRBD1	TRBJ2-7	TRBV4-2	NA	TGTGCCAGCAGCCCCTTACTCCGGGACAGGGGGAACGAGCAGTACTTC	CASSPLLRDRGNEQYF
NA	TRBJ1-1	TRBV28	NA	TGTGCCAGCAGTTCCCTGGGGGGAATAACTGAAGCTTTCTTT	CASSSLGGITEAFF
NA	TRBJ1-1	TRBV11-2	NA	TGTGCCAGCAGCCAAACCATACGGGGGAAGGTAAGGACTGAAGCTTTCTTT	CASSQTIRGKVRTEAFF
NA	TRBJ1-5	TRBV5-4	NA	TGTGCCAGCAGCTTGTGGGGGGGCAATCAGCCCCAGCATTTT	CASSLWGGNQPQHF
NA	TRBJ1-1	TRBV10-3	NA	TGTGCCATCAGTGAGTCGAAGGGCGCTGAAGCTTTCTTT	CAISESKGAEAFF
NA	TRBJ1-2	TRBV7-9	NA	TGTGCCAGCAGCTATCGCGGAGCTATGGACACTTCAAACTATGGCTACACCTTC	CASSYRGAMDTSNYGYTF
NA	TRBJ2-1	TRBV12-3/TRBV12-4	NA	TGTGCCAGCGGCCAGCCGACCTACAATGAGCAGTTCTTC	CASGQPTYNEQFF
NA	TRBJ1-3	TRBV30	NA	TGTGCCTGGAGTGTTCCCTCGGGAAACACCATATATTTT	CAWSVPSGNTIYF
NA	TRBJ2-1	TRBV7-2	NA	TGTGCCAGCAGCTCAGAGATTTACAATGAGCAGTTCTTC	CASSSEIYNEQFF
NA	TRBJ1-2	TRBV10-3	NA	TGTGCCATCAGTGAGCCGGACATCGGAGGGGACTATGGCTACACCTTC	CAISEPDIGGDYGYTF
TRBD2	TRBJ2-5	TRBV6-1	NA	TGTGCCAGCAGTGAAGCGCAACTAGCGTTTGCCGGAAGTGCGACCCAGTACTTC	CASSEAQLAFAGSATQYF
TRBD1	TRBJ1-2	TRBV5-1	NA	TGCGCCAGCAGCTTGGTAGTAGGGACAGGGACTAACTATGGCTACACCTTC	CASSLVVGTGTNYGYTF
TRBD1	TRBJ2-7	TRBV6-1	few	TGTGCCAGCAGTGACCCGGGACAGGGAGTGGACGAGCAGTACTTC	CASSDPGQGVDEQYF
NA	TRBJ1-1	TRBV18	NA	TGTGCCAGCTCAACCGGGGCACGGAACACTGAAGCTTTCTTT	CASSTGARNTEAFF
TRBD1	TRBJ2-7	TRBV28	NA	TGTGCCACCTCGGACAGGGTGGCACAGCAGTACTTC	CATSDRVAQQYF
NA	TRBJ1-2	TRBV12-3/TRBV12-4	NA	TGTGCCAGCAGGGGTCCGTTGGGGTCTGGCTACACCTTC	CASRGPLGSGYTF
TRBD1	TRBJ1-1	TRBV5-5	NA	TGTGCCAGCAGACCCCCGGGACAGGGGATTAACACTGAAGCTTTCTTT	CASRPPGQGINTEAFF
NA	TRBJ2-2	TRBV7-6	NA	TGTGCCAGCAGCTTAGCGGGGGGAAACACCGGGGAGCTGTTTTTT	CASSLAGGNTGELFF
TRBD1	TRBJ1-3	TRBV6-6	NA	TGTGCCAGCAGTCGAAGACAGGGACCAACTGGAAACACCATATATTTT	CASSRRQGPTGNTIYF
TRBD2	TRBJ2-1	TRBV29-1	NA	TGCAGCGTTGAGTCAGCGGGGGGGAATAATGAGCAGTTCTTC	CSVESAGGNNEQFF
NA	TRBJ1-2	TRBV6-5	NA	TGTGCCAGCAGGGGTCAGGATCGTGGCTACTATGGCTACACCTTC	CASRGQDRGYYGYTF
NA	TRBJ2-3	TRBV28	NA	TGTGCCAGCCCCGAACGGACAGATACGCAGTATTTT	CASPERTDTQYF
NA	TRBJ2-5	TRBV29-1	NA	TGCAGCGTTTCAATATCGCATGAGACCCAGTACTTC	CSVSISHETQYF
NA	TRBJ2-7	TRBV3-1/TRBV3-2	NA	TGTGCCAGCAGCCCCACCAGTGCCTACGAGCAGTACTTC	CASSPTSAYEQYF
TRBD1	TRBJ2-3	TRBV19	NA	TGTGCCAGTAGTTCTAGACAGGGCTTTACAGATACGCAGTATTTT	CASSSRQGFTDTQYF
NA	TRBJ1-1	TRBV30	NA	TGTGCCTGGAGTGTGGTACAGAACACTGAAGCTTTCTTT	CAWSVVQNTEAFF
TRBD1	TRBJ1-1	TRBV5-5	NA	TGTGCCAGCAGCTTGGACAGGGGCACTGAAGCTTTCTTT	CASSLDRGTEAFF
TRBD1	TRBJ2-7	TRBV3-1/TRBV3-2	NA	TGTGCCAGCAGCCCCCCTGGGACAGGCCTGTACGAGCAGTACTTC	CASSPPGTGLYEQYF
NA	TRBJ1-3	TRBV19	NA	TGTGCCAGTTTGACAGTCGCCGGAAACACCATATATTTT	CASLTVAGNTIYF
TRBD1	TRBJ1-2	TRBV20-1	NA	TGCAGTGCTAGTCGGGACAGGGTGGGTCATGGCTACACCTTC	CSASRDRVGHGYTF